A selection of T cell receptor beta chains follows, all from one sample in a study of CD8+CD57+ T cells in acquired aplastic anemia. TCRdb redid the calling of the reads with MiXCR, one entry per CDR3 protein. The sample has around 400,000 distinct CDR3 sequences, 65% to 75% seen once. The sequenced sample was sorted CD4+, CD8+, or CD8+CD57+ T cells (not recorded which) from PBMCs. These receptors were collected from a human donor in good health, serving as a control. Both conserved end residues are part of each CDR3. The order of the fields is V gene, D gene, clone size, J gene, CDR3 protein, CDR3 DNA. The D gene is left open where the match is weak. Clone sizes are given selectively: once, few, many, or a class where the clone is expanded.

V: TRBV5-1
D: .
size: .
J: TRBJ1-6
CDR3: CASSLAGDNHSPLHF
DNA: TGCGCCAGCAGCCTCGCGGGGGACAATCATTCACCCCTCCACTTT

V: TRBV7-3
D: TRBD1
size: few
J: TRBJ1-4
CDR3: CASSSVLQGRLQKLFF
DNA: TGTGCCAGCAGCTCTGTCCTACAGGGGCGATTACAAAAACTGTTTTTT

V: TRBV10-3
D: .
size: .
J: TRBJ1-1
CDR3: CAISQTGDNEKQFFF
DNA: TGTGCCATCAGTCAGACAGGCGATAATGAAAAACAATTTTTTTTT

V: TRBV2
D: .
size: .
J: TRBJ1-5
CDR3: CASKQGWGQPKAF
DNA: TGTGCCAGCAAACAAGGGTGGGGTCAGCCCAAGGCTTTT

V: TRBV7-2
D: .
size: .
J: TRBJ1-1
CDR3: CASSRDRTPIHPEAFF
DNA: TGCGCCAGCAGTCGAGACAGGACCCCCATCCACCCTGAGGCTTTCTTT

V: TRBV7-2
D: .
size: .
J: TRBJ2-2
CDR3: CASSLEDSGELFF
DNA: TGTGCCAGCAGCTTGGAGGACTCCGGGGAGCTGTTTTTT

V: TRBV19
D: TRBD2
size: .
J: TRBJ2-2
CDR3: CASDTSDRRLAGGELFF
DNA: TGTGCCAGCGATACGAGCGACCGAAGATTAGCGGGCGGGGAGCTGTTTTTT

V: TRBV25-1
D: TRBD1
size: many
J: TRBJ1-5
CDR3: CASSKAGTGGNQPQHF
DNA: TGTGCCAGCAGCAAAGCCGGGACAGGGGGCAATCAGCCCCAGCATTTT

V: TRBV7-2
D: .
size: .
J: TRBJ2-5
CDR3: CASSLGGTEETQYF
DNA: TGTGCCAGCAGCTTAGGCGGCACGGAAGAGACCCAGTACTTC

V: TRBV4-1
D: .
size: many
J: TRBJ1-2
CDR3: CASSQVLRINNYGYTF
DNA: TGCGCCAGCAGCCAAGTCCTACGAATTAATAACTATGGCTACACCTTC

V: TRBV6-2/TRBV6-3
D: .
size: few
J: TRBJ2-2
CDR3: CASSWRLNRAGELFF
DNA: TGTGCCAGCAGTTGGAGACTAAACAGGGCCGGGGAGCTGTTTTTT

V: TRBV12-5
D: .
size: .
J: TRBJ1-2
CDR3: CASRRERSYANYGYTF
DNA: TGTGCTAGTCGACGAGAACGGAGTTACGCTAACTATGGCTACACCTTC

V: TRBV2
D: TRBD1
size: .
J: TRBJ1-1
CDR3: CASSAGGKTEAIF
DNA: TGTGCCAGCAGCGCAGGGGGCAAGACTGAAGCTATCTTT

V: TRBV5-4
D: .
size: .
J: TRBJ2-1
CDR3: CASSTEQGGRGEQFF
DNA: TGTGCCAGCAGCACCGAACAGGGGGGGAGGGGTGAGCAGTTCTTC

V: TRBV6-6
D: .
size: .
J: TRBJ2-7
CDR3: CASSYGLGVGDEQYF
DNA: TGTGCCAGCAGTTACGGATTGGGGGTGGGCGACGAGCAGTACTTC

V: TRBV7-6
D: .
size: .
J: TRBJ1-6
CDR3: CASSPGPGMKAPEF
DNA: TGTGCCAGCAGCCCCGGCCCCGGTATGAAAGCCCCAGAATTT

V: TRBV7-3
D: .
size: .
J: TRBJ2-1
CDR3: CASSSAGVYEQYFFF
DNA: TGTGCCAGCAGCTCGGCCGGGGTCTACGAGCAGTACTTCTTCTTC

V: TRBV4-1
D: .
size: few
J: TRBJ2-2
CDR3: CAGSQEGGGPGVNTGELFF
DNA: TGCGCCGGCAGCCAAGAGGGCGGGGGCCCCGGGGTGAACACCGGGGAGCTGTTTTTT

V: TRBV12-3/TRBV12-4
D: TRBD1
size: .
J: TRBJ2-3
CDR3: CASSSTGGDADTQYF
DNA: TGTGCCAGCAGTTCAACAGGGGGCGACGCAGATACGCAGTATTTT

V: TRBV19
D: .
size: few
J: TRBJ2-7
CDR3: CASSIGRELTYEQYF
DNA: TGTGCCAGTAGTATCGGCAGGGAGTTAACCTACGAGCAGTACTTC

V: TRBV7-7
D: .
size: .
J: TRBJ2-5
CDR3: CASSLGPVRGKLSYF
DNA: TGTGCTAGCAGCTTAGGTCCGGTAAGGGGCAAACTCTCTTACTTC

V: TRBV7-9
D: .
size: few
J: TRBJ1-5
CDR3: CASSPGPYQPQHF
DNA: TGTGCCAGCAGCCCAGGGCCGTACCAGCCCCAGCATTTT

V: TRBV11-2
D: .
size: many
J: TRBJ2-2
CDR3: CASSLLRGNTGELFF
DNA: TGTGCCAGCAGCTTACTCAGGGGGAACACCGGGGAGCTGTTTTTT

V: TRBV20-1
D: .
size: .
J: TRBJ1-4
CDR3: CSARRDQGQEKLFF
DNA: TGCAGTGCTAGAAGGGACCAAGGCCAGGAAAAACTGTTTTTT

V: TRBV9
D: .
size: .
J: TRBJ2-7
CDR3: CATTPTRGYEQYF
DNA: TGTGCCACCACTCCGACGAGGGGATACGAGCAGTACTTC

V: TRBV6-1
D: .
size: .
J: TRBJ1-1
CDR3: CASSRDTGSMNTEAFF
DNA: TGTGCCAGCAGTAGAGATACGGGGAGCATGAACACTGAAGCTTTCTTT

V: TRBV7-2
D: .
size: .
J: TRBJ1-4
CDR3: CASSSQLKEKLFF
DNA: TGTGCCAGCAGCTCACAGCTGAAGGAAAAACTGTTTTTT

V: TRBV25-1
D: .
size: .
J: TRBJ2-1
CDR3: CASSAQGGGNEQFF
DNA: TGTGCCAGCAGCGCACAGGGAGGGGGCAATGAGCAGTTCTTC

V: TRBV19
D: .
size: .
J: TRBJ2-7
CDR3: CASDGRAYGQYF
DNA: TGTGCCAGCGACGGGAGAGCCTATGGCCAGTACTTC

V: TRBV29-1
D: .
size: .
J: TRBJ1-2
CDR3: CSVERGFVSYTF
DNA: TGCAGCGTTGAACGGGGGTTTGTTAGCTACACCTTC

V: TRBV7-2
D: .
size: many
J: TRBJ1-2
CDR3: CASRKTGNYGYTF
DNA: TGTGCCAGCAGGAAAACAGGGAACTATGGCTACACCTTC

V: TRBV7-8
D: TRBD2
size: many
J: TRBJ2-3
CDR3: CASSLQAGALTDTRYF
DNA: TGTGCCAGCAGCTTACAAGCGGGGGCCCTCACAGATACGCGGTATTTT

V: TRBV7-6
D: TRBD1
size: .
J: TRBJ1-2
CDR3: CAGSPRQGRGYTF
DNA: TGTGCCGGCAGCCCAAGACAGGGCCGTGGCTATACCTTC

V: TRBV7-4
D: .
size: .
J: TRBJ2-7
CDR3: CASSLSGLGNDQYF
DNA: TGTGCCAGCAGCCTATCGGGCCTAGGAAACGACCAATATTTC

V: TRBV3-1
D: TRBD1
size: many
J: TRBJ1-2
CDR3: CASSHLTGPYGYTF
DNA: TGTGCCAGCAGCCATTTGACAGGGCCTTATGGCTACACCTTC

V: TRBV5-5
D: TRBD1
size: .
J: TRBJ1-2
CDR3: CASSIPSNRGYGYTF
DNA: TGTGCCAGCAGCATCCCCAGTAACAGGGGCTATGGCTACACCTTC

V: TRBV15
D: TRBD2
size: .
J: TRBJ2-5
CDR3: CASTGGGGETQYF
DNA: TGTGCCAGCACGGGCGGGGGGGGGGAGACCCAGTACTTC

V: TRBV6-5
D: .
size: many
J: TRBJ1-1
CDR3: CASSYSGSAFF
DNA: TGTGCCAGCAGTTACTCAGGGTCTGCTTTCTTT

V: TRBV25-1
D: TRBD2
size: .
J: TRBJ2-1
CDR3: CASADSGRKDAQFF
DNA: TGCGCCAGCGCGGATAGCGGGCGAAAAGATGCGCAGTTCTTC

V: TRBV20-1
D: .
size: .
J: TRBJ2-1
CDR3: CSARQGNEQFF
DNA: TGCAGTGCTAGACAGGGGAATGAGCAGTTCTTC

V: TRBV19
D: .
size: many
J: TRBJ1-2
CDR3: CASSSTVGRDGYTF
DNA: TGTGCCAGTAGTTCAACTGTCGGCAGGGATGGCTACACCTTC